Below, 26 T cell receptor beta chains from the same sample are listed, as sequenced in a study of T and B cells in COVID-19 patients. TRB was amplified from around 250-500 ng of blood genomic DNA. BIOMED2 TRB-A/B primer pools were used in multiplex TRB PCR. TCRdb re-derived calls from the multiplex PCR reads in MiXCR, one entry per CDR3 protein. The repertoire includes tens of thousands of distinct CDR3 sequences, about 30% of them detected once, and 1.7% sits in the top ten. The specimen sequenced was blood. The receptors derive from a human donor who had recovered from COVID-19.

This clonotype was counted between two and nine times. The chain links TRBV11-1 to TRBJ2-2; 8 nucleotides agree with TRBD1. CDR3 length: 16 amino acids. Germline loops: CDR1 SGHAT, CDR2 FQDESV (reference sequence). J gave up 6 bases and V 5 bases, and 11 bases lay outside the gene matches. The CDR3: CASSPRDRSSPGELFF. Written as DNA, the CDR3 is TGTGCCAGCAGCCCCCGGGACAGGTCCTCACCCGGGGAGCTGTTTTTT.

The chain recombines TRBV15 with TRBJ2-5; TRBD2 agrees at 15 bases. CDR1 and CDR2 from the germline V gene are LNHNV and YYDKDF (reference sequence). This CDR3 comprises 16 residues. Trimming at V came to 1 base and at J to 5 bases, leaving 2 bases not matched to a gene. The chain's CDR3 is CATSRGTSGGVETQYF. CDR3 nucleotide sequence: TGTGCCACCAGCAGAGGGACTAGCGGGGGGGTTGAGACCCAGTACTTC.

The chain has TRBV20-1 and TRBJ2-1; 11 nucleotides align to TRBD2. The V segment lost 3 bases and the J segment 8 bases; nucleotides outside the gene matches: 6. The CDR3 consists of 14 residues. Germline V gene lookup returns CDR1 DFQATT and CDR2 SNEGSKA (reference sequence). The CDR3 spells CSASSGGGSDEQFF. The CDR3 coding sequence is TGCAGTGCTAGTAGCGGGGGGGGCAGCGATGAGCAGTTCTTC.

The chain carries TRBV6-1 and TRBJ1-5; TRBD1 aligns across 10 bases. Germline trimming cut 5 bases from V and 4 bases from J; bases unmatched to any gene: 8. Germline V gene sequence: CDR1 MNHNS, CDR2 SASEGT. This CDR3 comprises 16 residues. The chain's CDR3 is CASSYATGGWNQPQHF. The CDR3 region has the DNA TGTGCCAGCAGTTACGCGACAGGGGGCTGGAATCAGCCCCAGCATTTT.

The chain is built from TRBV6-1 and TRBJ1-1, with D possibly TRBD1 on 6 matching bases. The CDR3 is made up of 12 amino acids. Germline loops: CDR1 MNHNS, CDR2 SASEGT. The V gene lost 3 bases and the J gene lost 6 bases, with 8 bases spanning the gap. Here the CDR3 reads CASSDYRAEAFF. For the CDR3, the DNA is TGTGCCAGCAGTGATTACAGGGCTGAAGCTTTCTTT.

Ten or more counts support this clonotype. V is TRBV18 and J is TRBJ2-2, with TRBD1 matching 8 bases. CDR3 length equals 16 residues. The J segment lost 1 base and the V segment lost 0 bases, leaving 1 base of the junction unmatched. Germline CDR1 KGHSH, CDR2 LQKENI. CDR3 nucleotides: TGTGCCAGCTCACCACCGGGACAGGAGAACACCGGGGAGCTGTTTTTT. Its protein product is CASSPPGQENTGELFF.

Sample share makes this clonotype medium-sized (0.01 to 0.1%). This chain links TRBV19 with TRBJ2-3, with 10 nucleotides matching TRBD2. From germline, CDR1 is LNHDA and CDR2 SQIVND (reference sequence). The CDR3 has 15 residues. J was trimmed by 4 bases and V by 4 bases; bases with no gene match: 5. The CDR3 DNA sequence: TGTGCCAGTAGTAAAGGCCTAGCGGGGGCAGATACGCAGTATTTT. This gives the protein CASSKGLAGADTQYF.

V and J are TRBV5-1 and TRBJ1-4, with unresolved D. The CDR3 extends over 15 amino acids. Per the germline V gene, CDR1 is SGHRS and CDR2 is YFSETQ. V lost 0 bases and J lost 8, with 14 bases in between. CDR3 amino acids: CASSLGEGRREKLFF. The CDR3 DNA is TGCGCCAGCAGCTTGGGGGAGGGCAGGAGAGAAAAACTGTTTTTT.

The chain is built from TRBV7-9 and TRBJ2-5; 7 bases are shared with TRBD2. This CDR3 spans 14 amino acids. Losses at the gene ends were 0 bases for V and 5 bases for J; bases not matched to a gene: 3. The V gene's germline CDR1 is SEHNR and CDR2 FQNEAQ (reference sequence). CDR3 region: CASSLAGGPETQYF. In DNA, the CDR3 is TGTGCCAGCAGCTTAGCGGGAGGGCCGGAGACCCAGTACTTC.

This clonotype was observed a few times. The chain employs TRBV6-5 and TRBJ1-4, with TRBD1 matching over 8 bases. The V and J ends lost 0 bases and 7 bases, in that order; junction bases with no gene match: 4. The V gene's germline CDR1 is MNHEY and CDR2 SVGAGI. The CDR3 spans 15 residues. CDR3 in DNA: TGTGCCAGCAGTTACTCGAGCAGGGGGCTTGAAAAACTGTTTTTT. Translated, it gives CASSYSSRGLEKLFF.

This clonotype was recorded a few times. This sequence joins TRBV6-1 and TRBJ2-4; no reliable D call. Germline V CDR1 and CDR2: MNHNS, SASEGT. Trimming pared 5 bases from V and 8 bases from J, leaving 13 bases between. This CDR3 comprises 13 residues. In DNA form, the CDR3 reads TGTGCCAGCAGTCGGGCCCAGGCGGACATTCAGTACTTC. The encoded protein is CASSRAQADIQYF.

This chain joins TRBV27 and TRBJ1-4; 10 bases agree with TRBD1. This CDR3 contains 15 residues. Per the germline V gene, CDR1 is MNHEY and CDR2 is SMNVEV (reference sequence). V was clipped by 1 base and J by 7 bases; unmatched bases: 3. The CDR3 region is CASSLLTGGGEKLFF. CDR3 sequence (DNA): TGTGCCAGCAGTTTATTGACAGGGGGCGGTGAAAAACTGTTTTTT. The whole variable domain, filled in from reference TRBV27 and TRBJ1-4, reads EAQVTQNPRYLITVTGKKLTVTCSQNMNHEYMSWYRQDPGLGLRQIYYSMNVEVTDKGDVPEGYKVSRKEKRNFPLILESPSPNQTSLYFCASSLLTGGGEKLFFGSGTQLSVL.

V and J are TRBV18 and TRBJ1-1, with 8 bases matching TRBD1. CDR3 length: 15 amino acids. Per the germline V gene, CDR1 is KGHSH and CDR2 is LQKENI. Trimming took 4 bases from V and 5 from J; bases not matched to a gene: 9. The CDR3 protein is CASSLSGQGRTEAFF. The CDR3 region has the DNA TGTGCCAGCTCACTCTCCGGACAGGGAAGAACTGAAGCTTTCTTT.

This clonotype is judged medium-sized. The chain joins TRBV29-1 to TRBJ1-2, with 7 bases lining up with TRBD1. The CDR3 contains 12 residues. After removal of 3 bases from V and 4 bases from J, the junction contained 2 bases not matched to a gene. The germline gives CDR1 SQVTM, CDR2 ANQGSEA. CDR3 nucleotide sequence: TGCAGCGTTGACTGGACAGGCTATGGCTACACCTTC. Its translation: CSVDWTGYGYTF.

V and J are TRBV20-1 and TRBJ2-5, with TRBD2 identical over 7 bases. The CDR3 consists of 13 residues. Germline CDR1 is DFQATT and CDR2 is SNEGSKA (reference sequence). V gave up 5 bases and J gave up 3 bases; unmatched junction bases: 6. The CDR3 reads CSAPPGLKETQYF. In DNA form, the CDR3 reads TGCAGTGCTCCGCCGGGACTAAAAGAGACCCAGTACTTC.

The V call is TRBV18, the J call TRBJ2-1; TRBD1 matches 8 bases. Germline assignment: CDR1 KGHSH and CDR2 LQKENI. V gave up 3 bases and J gave up 4 bases; unmatched junction bases: 5. The CDR3 runs to 15 residues. CDR3 protein: CASSPGQGQYNEQFF. In DNA form, the CDR3 reads TGTGCCAGCTCACCCGGACAGGGACAATACAATGAGCAGTTCTTC.

There are many counts of this clonotype. The V gene is TRBV18, the J gene TRBJ2-2, with unresolved D. The CDR3 is 16 residues long. The germline CDR1 and CDR2 sequences are KGHSH and LQKENI. With 4 bases removed from V and 4 bases from J, the gap between germline ends came to 16 bases. CDR3 bases: TGTGCCAGCTCACAGGACCGACTTTTGTCCACCGGGGAGCTGTTTTTT. Its protein product is CASSQDRLLSTGELFF.

By sample fraction, this clonotype is medium-sized. The V and J genes are TRBV19 and TRBJ2-3; 10 positions agree with TRBD2. This CDR3 has 15 residues. The V gene's germline CDR1 is LNHDA and CDR2 SQIVND (reference sequence). V shed 4 bases and J 6 bases; nucleotides not matched to a gene: 7. The CDR3 nucleotides are TGTGCCAGTAGTACTAGCGGGAGCCGGATGGATACGCAGTATTTT. It translates to CASSTSGSRMDTQYF.

In its sample, this clonotype was seen many times. V is TRBV13 and J is TRBJ2-2; D gene ambiguous. CDR1 and CDR2 from the germline V gene are PRHDT and FYEKMQ (reference sequence). Between the trimmed V and J ends, which lost 5 bases and 4 bases, there was a span of 11 bases. The CDR3 loop spans 14 amino acids. The CDR3 nucleotides are TGTGCCAGCAGCCCGCCGGTGGGCACCGGGGAGCTGTTTTTT. It encodes CASSPPVGTGELFF.

This clonotype has ten or more counts. The rearrangement links TRBV6-1 to TRBJ2-7; D gene unclear. V lost 1 base, J lost 3 bases, and 4 bases lay in between. The germline V gene has CDR1 MNHNS and CDR2 SASEGT. The CDR3 length is 12 residues. CDR3 protein: CASSEGIYEQYF. The CDR3 nucleotides read TGTGCCAGCAGTGAAGGCATCTACGAGCAGTACTTC.

This clonotype is classed as medium-sized (0.01 to 0.1%). V usage is TRBV15 and J usage is TRBJ2-2; tentatively, D is TRBD1 (5 bases). V was trimmed by 1 base and J by 3 bases, leaving 12 bases between them. The CDR3 has 16 residues. The germline V gene encodes CDR1 LNHNV and CDR2 YYDKDF (reference sequence). CDR3 DNA: TGTGCCACCAGCAGAGTTCGATGGGGCGACACCGGGGAGCTGTTTTTT. It is translated as CATSRVRWGDTGELFF.

The gene calls are TRBV27 and TRBJ2-7; maybe TRBD2 (6 bases). Trimming pared 3 bases from V and 1 base from J, leaving 10 bases between. This CDR3 region has 14 residues. Germline V gene data show CDR1 as MNHEY and CDR2 as SMNVEV (reference sequence). The CDR3 DNA follows: TGTGCCAGCAGTTTCGAGCGGGCTTCCTACGAGCAGTACTTC. This gives the protein CASSFERASYEQYF.

The rearrangement links TRBV6-6 to TRBJ2-5, with 9 bases fitting TRBD1. The CDR3 spans 16 residues. With V trimmed by 10 bases and J by 3 bases, 15 bases remained unmatched. Looked up from germline, CDR1 is MNHNY and CDR2 is SVGAGI (reference sequence). The CDR3 nucleotides read TGTGCCACCGAGCCCGGGTTTGGGACAGGGAAAGAGACCCAGTACTTC. This translates into CATEPGFGTGKETQYF.

The rearrangement uses TRBV10-3 and TRBJ2-7; 11 nucleotides line up with TRBD1. Trimming took 11 bases from V and 4 from J; bases not matched to a gene: 7. Germline lookup yields CDR1 ENHRY and CDR2 SYGVKD. There are 13 residues in the CDR3. CDR3 protein: CADTGTGGYEQYF. The CDR3, as DNA: TGTGCCGACACCGGGACAGGGGGGTACGAGCAGTACTTC.

As for this clonotype: A much bigger clone sits one base away, suggesting this may be a read error. The V call is TRBV19, the J call TRBJ2-7; D not certain. Germline V CDR1 and CDR2: LNHDA, SQIVND (reference sequence). This CDR3 has 13 amino acids. The CDR3 DNA sequence: TGTGCCAGTAGTATTGCAGAGTACTACGAGCAGCACTTC. Its protein product is CASSIAEYYEQHF.

In its sample, this clonotype was seen a few times. V gene TRBV18 combines with J gene TRBJ1-1, with a tentative D call TRBD1 (5 bases). The ends were cut back, 3 bases at V and 1 base at J, with 9 bases in the middle. The CDR3 has 14 amino acids. The germline V gene encodes CDR1 KGHSH and CDR2 LQKENI. DNA for the CDR3: TGTGCCAGCTCACCTGACAGACAGAACACTGAAGCTTTCTTT. This translates into CASSPDRQNTEAFF.